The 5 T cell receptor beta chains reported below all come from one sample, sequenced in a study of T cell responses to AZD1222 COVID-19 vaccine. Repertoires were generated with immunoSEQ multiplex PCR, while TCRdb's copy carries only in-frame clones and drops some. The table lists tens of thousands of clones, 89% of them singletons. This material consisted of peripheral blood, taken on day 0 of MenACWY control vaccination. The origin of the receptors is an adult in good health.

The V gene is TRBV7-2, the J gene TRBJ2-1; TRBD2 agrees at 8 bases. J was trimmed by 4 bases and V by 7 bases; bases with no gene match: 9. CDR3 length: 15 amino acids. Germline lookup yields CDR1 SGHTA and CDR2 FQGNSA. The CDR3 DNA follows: TGTGCCAGCACCGCTGGCGGGGGGAATTACAATGAGCAGTTCTTC. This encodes CASTAGGGNYNEQFF.

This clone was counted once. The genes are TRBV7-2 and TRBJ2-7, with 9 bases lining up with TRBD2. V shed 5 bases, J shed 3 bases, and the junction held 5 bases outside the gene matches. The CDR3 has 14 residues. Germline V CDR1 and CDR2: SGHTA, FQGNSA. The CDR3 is CASSPSGVHYEQYF. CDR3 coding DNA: TGTGCCAGCAGCCCTAGCGGGGTACACTACGAGCAGTACTTC.

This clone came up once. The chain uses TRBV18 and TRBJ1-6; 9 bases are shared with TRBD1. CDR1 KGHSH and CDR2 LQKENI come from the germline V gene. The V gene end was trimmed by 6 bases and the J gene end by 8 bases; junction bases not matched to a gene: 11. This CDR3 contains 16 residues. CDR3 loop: CASSEHRDRDHSPLHF. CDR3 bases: TGTGCCAGCTCGGAACACCGGGACAGGGACCATTCACCCCTCCACTTT.

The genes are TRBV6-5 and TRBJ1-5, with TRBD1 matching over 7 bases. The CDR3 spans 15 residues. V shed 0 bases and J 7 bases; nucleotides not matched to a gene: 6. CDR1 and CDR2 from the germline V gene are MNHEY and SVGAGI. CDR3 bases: TGTGCCAGCAGTTACTCGTACAGGGGCCAACAGCCCCAGCATTTT. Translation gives CASSYSYRGQQPQHF.

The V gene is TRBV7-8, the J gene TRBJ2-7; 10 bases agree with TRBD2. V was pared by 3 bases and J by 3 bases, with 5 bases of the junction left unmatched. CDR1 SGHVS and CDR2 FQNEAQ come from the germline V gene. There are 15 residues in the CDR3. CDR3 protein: CASSFIAGGLYEQYF. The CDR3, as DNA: TGTGCCAGCAGCTTTATAGCGGGGGGTCTCTACGAGCAGTACTTC.